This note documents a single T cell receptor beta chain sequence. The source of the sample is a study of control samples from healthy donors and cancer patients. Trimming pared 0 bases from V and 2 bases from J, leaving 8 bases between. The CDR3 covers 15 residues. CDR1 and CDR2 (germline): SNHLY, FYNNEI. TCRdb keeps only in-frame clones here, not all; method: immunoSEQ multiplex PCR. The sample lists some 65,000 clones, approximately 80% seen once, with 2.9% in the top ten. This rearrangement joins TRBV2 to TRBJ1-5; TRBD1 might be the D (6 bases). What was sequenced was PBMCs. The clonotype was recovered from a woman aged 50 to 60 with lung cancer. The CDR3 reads CASSEARTGNQPQHF. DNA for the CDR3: TGTGCCAGCAGTGAAGCCCGGACAGGCAATCAGCCCCAGCATTTT.